This entry is about one T cell receptor (beta chain). Germline V gives CDR1 ENHRY, CDR2 SYGVKD. Deletions cut 0 bases from V and 4 bases from J, with 13 bases between. The CDR3 has 16 amino acids. The sample belongs to a study of blood T cell repertoires in COVID-19. Data came from immunoSEQ multiplex PCR; TCRdb stores just in-frame clones and leaves some out. Counted here are 150,000 to 200,000 clones, over 85% occurring once; the ten biggest clones make up roughly a sixth. The chain has TRBV10-3 and TRBJ2-1; D gene uncertain. This TCR was sampled from a man aged 60-69 years with active or convalescent COVID-19. What was sequenced was peripheral blood. CDR3 nucleotide sequence: TGTGCCATCAGTGAGTCCGTGAGCGCCTTTTACAATGAGCAGTTCTTC. It encodes CAISESVSAFYNEQFF.